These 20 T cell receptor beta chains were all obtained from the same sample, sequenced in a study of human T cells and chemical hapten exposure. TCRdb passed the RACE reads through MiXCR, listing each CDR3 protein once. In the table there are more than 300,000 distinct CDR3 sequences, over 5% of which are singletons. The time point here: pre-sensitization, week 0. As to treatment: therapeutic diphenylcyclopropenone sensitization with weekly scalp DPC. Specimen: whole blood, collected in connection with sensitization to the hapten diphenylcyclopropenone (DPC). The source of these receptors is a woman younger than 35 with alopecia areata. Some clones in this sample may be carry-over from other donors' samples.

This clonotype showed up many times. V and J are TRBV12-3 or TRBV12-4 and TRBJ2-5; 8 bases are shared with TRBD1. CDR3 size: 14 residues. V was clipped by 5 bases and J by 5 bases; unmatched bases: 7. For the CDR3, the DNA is TGTGCCAGCAGTCGGGACAGGTTTTTCGAGACCCAGTACTTC. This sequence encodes CASSRDRFFETQYF.

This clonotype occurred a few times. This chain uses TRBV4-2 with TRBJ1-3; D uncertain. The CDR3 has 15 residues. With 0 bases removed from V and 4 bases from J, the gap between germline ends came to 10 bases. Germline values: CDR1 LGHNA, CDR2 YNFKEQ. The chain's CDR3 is CASSQDVDSGNTIYF. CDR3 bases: TGTGCCAGCAGCCAAGACGTCGACTCCGGAAACACCATATATTTT.

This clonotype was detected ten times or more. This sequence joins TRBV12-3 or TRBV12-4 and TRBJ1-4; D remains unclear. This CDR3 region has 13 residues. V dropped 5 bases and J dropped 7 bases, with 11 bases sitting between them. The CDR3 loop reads CASSRRLLEKLFF. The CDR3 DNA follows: TGTGCCAGCAGTCGACGACTTCTTGAAAAACTGTTTTTT.

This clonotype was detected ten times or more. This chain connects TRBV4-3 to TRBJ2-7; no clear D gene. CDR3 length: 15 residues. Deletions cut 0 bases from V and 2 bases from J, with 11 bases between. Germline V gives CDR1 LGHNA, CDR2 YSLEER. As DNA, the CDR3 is TGCGCCAGCAGCCAAGAACTGTCCGAGACCTACGAGCAGTACTTC. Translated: CASSQELSETYEQYF.

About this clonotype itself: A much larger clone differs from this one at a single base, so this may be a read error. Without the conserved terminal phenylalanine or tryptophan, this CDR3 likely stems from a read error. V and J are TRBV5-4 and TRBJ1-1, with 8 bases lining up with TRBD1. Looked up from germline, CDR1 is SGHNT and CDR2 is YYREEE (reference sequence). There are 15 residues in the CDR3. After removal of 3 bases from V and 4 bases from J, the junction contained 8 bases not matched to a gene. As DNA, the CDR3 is TGTGCCAGCAGCTACCCGGACAGGGCGGCCACTGAAGCTTTCTAT. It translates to CASSYPDRAATEAFY.

CDR3 sequence reads: CASSEFAGGQTEQFF. Here the CDR3 DNA reads TGTGCCAGCAGTGAATTTGCGGGGGGGCAGACTGAGCAGTTCTTC. This chain links TRBV25-1 with TRBJ2-1; 9 bases are shared with TRBD2. Germline assignment: CDR1 MGHDK and CDR2 SYGVNS. The CDR3 covers 15 residues. Trimming removed 1 base from V and 9 bases from J; junction bases left unmatched: 7. The entire variable domain, with the rest obtained from reference TRBV25-1 and TRBJ2-1, is as follows: EADIYQTPRYLVIGTGKKITLECSQTMGHDKMYWYQQDPGMELHLIHYSYGVNSTEKGDLSSESTVSRIRTEHFPLTLESARPSHTSQYLCASSEFAGGQTEQFFGPGTRLTVL.

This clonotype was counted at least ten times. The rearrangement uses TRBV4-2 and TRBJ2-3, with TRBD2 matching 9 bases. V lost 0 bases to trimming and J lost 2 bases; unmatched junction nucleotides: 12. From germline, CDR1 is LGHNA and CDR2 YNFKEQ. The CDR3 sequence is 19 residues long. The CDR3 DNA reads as TGTGCCAGCAGCCAAGATCATATACGGGCTAGCGGGGCCACAGATACGCAGTATTTT. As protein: CASSQDHIRASGATDTQYF.

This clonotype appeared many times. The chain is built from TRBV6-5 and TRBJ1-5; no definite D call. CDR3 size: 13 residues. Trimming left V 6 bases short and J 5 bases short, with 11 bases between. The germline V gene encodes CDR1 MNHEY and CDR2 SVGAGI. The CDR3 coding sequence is TGTGCCAGCAGCCCACAGAGGGATCAGCCCCAGCATTTT. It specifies CASSPQRDQPQHF.

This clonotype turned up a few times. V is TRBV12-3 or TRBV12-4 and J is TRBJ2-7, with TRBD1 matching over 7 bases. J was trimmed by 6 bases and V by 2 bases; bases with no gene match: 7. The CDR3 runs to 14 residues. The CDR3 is CASSLSPTGAEQYF. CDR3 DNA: TGTGCCAGCAGTTTATCCCCCACAGGGGCCGAGCAGTACTTC.

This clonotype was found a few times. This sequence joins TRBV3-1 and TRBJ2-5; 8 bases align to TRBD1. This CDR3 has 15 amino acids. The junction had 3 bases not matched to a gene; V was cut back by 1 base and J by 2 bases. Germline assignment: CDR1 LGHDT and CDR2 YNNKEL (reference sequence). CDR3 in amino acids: CASSQGGTGQETQYF. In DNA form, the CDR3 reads TGTGCCAGCAGCCAAGGAGGGACAGGTCAAGAGACCCAGTACTTC.

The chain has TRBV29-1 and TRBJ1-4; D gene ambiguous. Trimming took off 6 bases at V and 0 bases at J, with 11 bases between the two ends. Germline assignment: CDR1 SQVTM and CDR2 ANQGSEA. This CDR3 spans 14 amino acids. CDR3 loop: CSVGGGATNEKLFF. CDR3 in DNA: TGCAGCGTCGGAGGCGGTGCAACTAATGAAAAACTGTTTTTT.

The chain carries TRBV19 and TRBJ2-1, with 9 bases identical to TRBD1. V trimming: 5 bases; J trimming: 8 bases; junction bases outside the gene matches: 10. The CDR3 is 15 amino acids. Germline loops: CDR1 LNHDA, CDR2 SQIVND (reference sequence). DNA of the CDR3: TGTGCCAGTAGTGTGGACAGGGGCGTATGGTATGAGCAGTTCTTC. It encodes CASSVDRGVWYEQFF.

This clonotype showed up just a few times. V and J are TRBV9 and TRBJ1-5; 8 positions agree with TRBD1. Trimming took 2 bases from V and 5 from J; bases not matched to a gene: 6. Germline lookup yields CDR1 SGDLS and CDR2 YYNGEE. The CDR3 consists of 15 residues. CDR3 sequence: CASSVNRGIYQPQHF. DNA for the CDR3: TGTGCCAGCAGCGTTAACAGGGGGATCTATCAGCCCCAGCATTTT.

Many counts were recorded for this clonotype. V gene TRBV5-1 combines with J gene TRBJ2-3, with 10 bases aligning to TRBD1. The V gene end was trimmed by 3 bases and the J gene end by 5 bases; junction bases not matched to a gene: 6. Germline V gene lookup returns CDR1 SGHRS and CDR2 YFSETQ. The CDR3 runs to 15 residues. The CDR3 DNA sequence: TGCGCCAGCAGCTGGGGACAGGGGTCTGGAGATACGCAGTATTTT. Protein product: CASSWGQGSGDTQYF.

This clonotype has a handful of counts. CDR3 region: CAISDRLPPDTQYF. DNA for the CDR3: TGTGCCATCAGTGACCGACTCCCCCCAGATACGCAGTATTTT. V usage is TRBV10-3 and J usage is TRBJ2-3; the D is unclear. Germline CDR1 is ENHRY and CDR2 is SYGVKD. The CDR3 is 14 amino acids. V dropped 3 bases and J dropped 4 bases, with 11 bases sitting between them.

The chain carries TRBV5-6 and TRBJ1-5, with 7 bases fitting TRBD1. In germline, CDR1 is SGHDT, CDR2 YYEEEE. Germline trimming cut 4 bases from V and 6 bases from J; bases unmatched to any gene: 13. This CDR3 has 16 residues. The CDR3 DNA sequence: TGTGCCAGCAGCCCAAGGGGGACAGATCCACTTCAGCCCCAGCATTTT. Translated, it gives CASSPRGTDPLQPQHF.

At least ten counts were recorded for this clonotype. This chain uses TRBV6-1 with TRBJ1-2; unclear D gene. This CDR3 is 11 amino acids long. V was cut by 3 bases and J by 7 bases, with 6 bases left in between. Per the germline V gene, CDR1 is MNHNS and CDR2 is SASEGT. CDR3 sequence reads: CASSDPFGYTF. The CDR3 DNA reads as TGTGCCAGCAGTGATCCCTTTGGCTACACCTTC.

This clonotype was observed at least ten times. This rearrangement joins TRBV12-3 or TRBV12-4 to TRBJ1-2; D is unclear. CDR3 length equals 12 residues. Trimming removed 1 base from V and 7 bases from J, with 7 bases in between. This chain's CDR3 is CASSLGRSGYTF. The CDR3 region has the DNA TGTGCCAGCAGTTTAGGGCGGAGTGGCTACACCTTC.

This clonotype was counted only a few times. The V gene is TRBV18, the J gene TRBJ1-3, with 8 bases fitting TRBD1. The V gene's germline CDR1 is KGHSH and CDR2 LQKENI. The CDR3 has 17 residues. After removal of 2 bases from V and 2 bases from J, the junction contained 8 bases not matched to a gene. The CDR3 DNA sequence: TGTGCCAGCTCACCAGTGACAGGGGCTAACCCTGGAAACACCATATATTTT. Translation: CASSPVTGANPGNTIYF.

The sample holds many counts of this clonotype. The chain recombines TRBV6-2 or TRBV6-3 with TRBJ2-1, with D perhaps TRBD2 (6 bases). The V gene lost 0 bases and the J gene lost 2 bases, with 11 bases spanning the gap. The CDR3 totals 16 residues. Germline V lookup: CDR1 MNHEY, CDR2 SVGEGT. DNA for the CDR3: TGTGCCAGCAGTTACTCCCCGGGACTGACCTACAATGAGCAGTTCTTC. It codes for CASSYSPGLTYNEQFF.